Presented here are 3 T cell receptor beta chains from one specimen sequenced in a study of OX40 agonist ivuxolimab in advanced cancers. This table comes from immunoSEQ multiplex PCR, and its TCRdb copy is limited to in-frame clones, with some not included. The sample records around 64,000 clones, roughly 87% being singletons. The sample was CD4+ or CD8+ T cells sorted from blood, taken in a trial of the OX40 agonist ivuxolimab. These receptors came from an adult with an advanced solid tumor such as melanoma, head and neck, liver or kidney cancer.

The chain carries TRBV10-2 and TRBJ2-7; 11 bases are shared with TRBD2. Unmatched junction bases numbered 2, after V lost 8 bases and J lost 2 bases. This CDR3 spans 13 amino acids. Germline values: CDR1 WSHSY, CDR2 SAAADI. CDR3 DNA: TGCGCCAGCCAACTAGCGGGAGCCTACGAGCAGTACTTC. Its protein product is CASQLAGAYEQYF.

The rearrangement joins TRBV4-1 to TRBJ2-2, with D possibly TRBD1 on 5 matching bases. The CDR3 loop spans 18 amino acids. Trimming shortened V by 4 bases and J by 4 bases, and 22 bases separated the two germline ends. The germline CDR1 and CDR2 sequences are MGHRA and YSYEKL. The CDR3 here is CASSRMGRGSPGTGELFF. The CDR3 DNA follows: TGCGCCAGCAGCCGCATGGGGCGTGGGTCCCCGGGCACCGGGGAGCTGTTTTTT.

The CDR3, as DNA: TGTGCTAGTGGGGTTGACAATGAGCAGTTCTTC. Translating gives CASGVDNEQFF. The chain couples TRBV12-5 to TRBJ2-1, with D unclear. V lost 6 bases and J lost 5, with 5 bases in between. Germline assignment: CDR1 LGHNT and CDR2 FRNRAP. The CDR3 runs 11 residues.